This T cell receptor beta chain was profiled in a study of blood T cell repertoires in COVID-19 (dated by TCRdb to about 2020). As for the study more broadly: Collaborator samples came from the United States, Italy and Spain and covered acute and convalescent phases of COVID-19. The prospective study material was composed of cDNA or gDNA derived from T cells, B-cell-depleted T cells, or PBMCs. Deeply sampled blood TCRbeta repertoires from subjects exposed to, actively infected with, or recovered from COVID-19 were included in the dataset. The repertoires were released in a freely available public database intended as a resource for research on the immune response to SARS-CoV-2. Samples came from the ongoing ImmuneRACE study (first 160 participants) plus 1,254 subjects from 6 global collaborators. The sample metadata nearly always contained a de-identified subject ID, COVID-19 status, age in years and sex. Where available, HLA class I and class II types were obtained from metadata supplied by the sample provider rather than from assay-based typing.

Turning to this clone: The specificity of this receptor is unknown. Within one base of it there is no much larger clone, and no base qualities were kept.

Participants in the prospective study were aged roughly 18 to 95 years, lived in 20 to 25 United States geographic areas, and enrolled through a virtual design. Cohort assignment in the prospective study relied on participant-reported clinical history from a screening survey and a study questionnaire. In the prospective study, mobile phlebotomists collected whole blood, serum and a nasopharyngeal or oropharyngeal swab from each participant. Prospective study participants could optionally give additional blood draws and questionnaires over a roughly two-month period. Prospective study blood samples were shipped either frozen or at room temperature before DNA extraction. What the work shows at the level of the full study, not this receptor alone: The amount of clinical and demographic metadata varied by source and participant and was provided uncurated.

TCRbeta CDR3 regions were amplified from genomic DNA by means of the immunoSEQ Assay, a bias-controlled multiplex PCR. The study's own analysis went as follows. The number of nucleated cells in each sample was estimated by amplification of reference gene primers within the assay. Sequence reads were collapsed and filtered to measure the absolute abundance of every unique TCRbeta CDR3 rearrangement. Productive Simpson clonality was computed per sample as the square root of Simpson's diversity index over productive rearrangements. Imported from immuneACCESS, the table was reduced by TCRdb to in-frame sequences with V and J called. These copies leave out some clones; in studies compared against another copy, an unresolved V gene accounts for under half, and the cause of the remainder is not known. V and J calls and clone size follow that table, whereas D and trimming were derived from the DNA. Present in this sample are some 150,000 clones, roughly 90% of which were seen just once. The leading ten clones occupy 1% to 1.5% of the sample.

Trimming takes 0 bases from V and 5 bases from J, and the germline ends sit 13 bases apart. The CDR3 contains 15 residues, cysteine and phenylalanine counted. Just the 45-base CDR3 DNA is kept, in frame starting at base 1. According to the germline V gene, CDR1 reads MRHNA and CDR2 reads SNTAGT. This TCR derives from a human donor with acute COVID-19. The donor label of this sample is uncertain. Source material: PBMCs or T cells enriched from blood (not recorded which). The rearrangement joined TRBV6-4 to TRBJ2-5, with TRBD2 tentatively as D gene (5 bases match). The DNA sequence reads TGTGCCAGCAGTGACTCCAGCGGTTTCCAGGAGACCCAGTACTTC. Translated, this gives CASSDSSGFQETQYF.